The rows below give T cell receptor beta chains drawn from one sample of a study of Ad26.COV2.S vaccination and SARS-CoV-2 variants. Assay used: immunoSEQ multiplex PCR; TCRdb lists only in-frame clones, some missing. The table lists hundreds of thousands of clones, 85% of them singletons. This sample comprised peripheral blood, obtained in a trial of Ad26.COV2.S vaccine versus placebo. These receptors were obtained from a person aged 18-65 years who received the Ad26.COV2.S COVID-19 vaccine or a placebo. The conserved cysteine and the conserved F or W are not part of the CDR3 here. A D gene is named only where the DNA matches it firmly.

cdr3_aa: ASGLPTGLDFPGELF
d_call: TRBD1
v_call: TRBV12-5
j_call: TRBJ2-2

cdr3_aa: ASSQDPRVYGYT
d_call: .
v_call: TRBV3-1/TRBV3-2
j_call: TRBJ1-2

cdr3_aa: ASSPPGQGGNQPQH
d_call: TRBD1
v_call: TRBV18
j_call: TRBJ1-5

cdr3_aa: AWSSRGRDLSYEQY
d_call: .
v_call: TRBV30
j_call: TRBJ2-7

cdr3_aa: ASSLNLYEQY
d_call: .
v_call: TRBV7-9
j_call: TRBJ2-7

cdr3_aa: ASSSADRGSSYEQY
d_call: TRBD1
v_call: TRBV5-1
j_call: TRBJ2-7

cdr3_aa: ASSQDRGGRPSDTQY
d_call: TRBD2
v_call: TRBV14
j_call: TRBJ2-3

cdr3_aa: ASSGSLPGELF
d_call: .
v_call: TRBV3-1/TRBV3-2
j_call: TRBJ2-2

cdr3_aa: ASSIIPRRAY
d_call: .
v_call: TRBV19
j_call: TRBJ2-5

cdr3_aa: ASSSPWGGNQPQH
d_call: .
v_call: TRBV2
j_call: TRBJ1-5

cdr3_aa: ASSQGQASVNTIY
d_call: TRBD1
v_call: TRBV3-1/TRBV3-2
j_call: TRBJ1-3

cdr3_aa: AWTTWTEYNSPLH
d_call: .
v_call: TRBV30
j_call: TRBJ1-6

cdr3_aa: ASSPRGELGTRDEQY
d_call: .
v_call: TRBV6-2/TRBV6-3
j_call: TRBJ2-7

cdr3_aa: ASSRDRYEQY
d_call: .
v_call: TRBV6-5
j_call: TRBJ2-7

cdr3_aa: ASSLGAGAGNQPQH
d_call: .
v_call: TRBV7-6
j_call: TRBJ1-5

cdr3_aa: ASSLVAGVGSPLH
d_call: .
v_call: TRBV7-2
j_call: TRBJ1-6

cdr3_aa: ASSFGTGGVPSTEAF
d_call: TRBD1
v_call: TRBV5-6
j_call: TRBJ1-1

cdr3_aa: ASSFAGTGTPEQY
d_call: TRBD1
v_call: TRBV7-6
j_call: TRBJ2-7

cdr3_aa: ASSLWAGRDQPQH
d_call: .
v_call: TRBV7-9
j_call: TRBJ1-5

cdr3_aa: ASSSFRGDNEQF
d_call: .
v_call: TRBV6-5
j_call: TRBJ2-1

cdr3_aa: ASSSGQGPNTEAF
d_call: TRBD1
v_call: TRBV7-8
j_call: TRBJ1-1

cdr3_aa: ASSVRSQETQY
d_call: .
v_call: TRBV12-3/TRBV12-4
j_call: TRBJ2-5

cdr3_aa: ASSFVVRPNTGELF
d_call: .
v_call: TRBV5-1
j_call: TRBJ2-2

cdr3_aa: ASTRGRGGDTQY
d_call: TRBD2
v_call: TRBV27
j_call: TRBJ2-3

cdr3_aa: ASSSRTGEAF
d_call: TRBD1
v_call: TRBV18
j_call: TRBJ1-1

cdr3_aa: ATSTWGQGAGSNQPQH
d_call: TRBD1
v_call: TRBV15
j_call: TRBJ1-5

cdr3_aa: ASSSQSPSVNQPQH
d_call: .
v_call: TRBV28
j_call: TRBJ1-5

cdr3_aa: ASSRTSLFNEQF
d_call: TRBD2
v_call: TRBV6-6
j_call: TRBJ2-1

cdr3_aa: ASSQGSGTQSNQPQH
d_call: .
v_call: TRBV3-1/TRBV3-2
j_call: TRBJ1-5

cdr3_aa: ASSSGLAGGPDTQY
d_call: TRBD2
v_call: TRBV7-7
j_call: TRBJ2-3